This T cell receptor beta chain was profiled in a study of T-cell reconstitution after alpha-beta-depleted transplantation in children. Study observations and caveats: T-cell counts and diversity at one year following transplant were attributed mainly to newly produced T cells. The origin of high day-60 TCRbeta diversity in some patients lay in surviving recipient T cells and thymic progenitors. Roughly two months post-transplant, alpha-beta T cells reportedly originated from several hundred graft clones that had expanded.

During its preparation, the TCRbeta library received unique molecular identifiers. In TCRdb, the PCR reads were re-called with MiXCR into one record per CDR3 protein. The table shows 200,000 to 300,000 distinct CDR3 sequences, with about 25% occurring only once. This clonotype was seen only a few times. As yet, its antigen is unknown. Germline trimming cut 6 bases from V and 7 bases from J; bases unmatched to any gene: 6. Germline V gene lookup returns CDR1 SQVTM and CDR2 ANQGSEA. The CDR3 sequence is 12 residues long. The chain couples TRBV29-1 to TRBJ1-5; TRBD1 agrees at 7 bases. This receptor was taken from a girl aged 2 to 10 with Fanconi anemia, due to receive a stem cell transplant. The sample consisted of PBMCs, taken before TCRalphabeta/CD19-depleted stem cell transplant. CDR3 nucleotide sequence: TGCAGCGTAGGACAGGTAGGGCAGCCCCAGCATTTT. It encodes CSVGQVGQPQHF.